The clone carrying this T cell receptor beta chain was detected many times. The data stem from a study of human T cells and chemical hapten exposure. The time point: pre-sensitization, week 0. The treatment is: therapeutic diphenylcyclopropenone sensitization with weekly scalp DPC. TCRdb reprocessed the RACE reads with MiXCR, giving one entry per CDR3 protein. The table includes some 330,000 distinct CDR3 sequences, 4.5% to 7% detected once. V dropped 4 bases and J dropped 2 bases, with 9 bases sitting between them. Germline CDR1 reads MDHEN; CDR2 reads SYDVKM. The CDR3 is 13 amino acids. This chain uses TRBV28 with TRBJ2-7; D perhaps matches TRBD1 (5 bases). This receptor was obtained from a woman aged 18-29 years with alopecia areata. Some clones in this sample may be carry-over from other donors' samples. The sample was whole blood, taken in connection with sensitization to the hapten diphenylcyclopropenone (DPC). The CDR3 protein is CASSSQGPYEQYF. The DNA for the CDR3 is TGTGCCAGCAGTTCTCAGGGCCCCTACGAGCAGTACTTC.